This T cell receptor beta chain was recorded in a study of control samples from healthy donors and cancer patients. Trimming cost V 2 bases and J 4 bases; bases outside gene matches: 4. Germline V gene sequence: CDR1 MNHEY, CDR2 SVGAGI. This CDR3 spans 15 amino acids. The data were produced by immunoSEQ multiplex PCR, yet TCRdb's version contains in-frame clones alone and is incomplete. The table records roughly 190,000 clones, roughly nine tenths of them present only once. Sequencing was done on a sample of blood. The chain combines TRBV6-5 with TRBJ1-2, with TRBD1 matching over 10 bases. This TCR came from a man younger than 40 in good health. The CDR3 DNA follows: TGTGCCAGCAGTTACGGGACAGGGGTTTCCTATGGCTACACCTTC. This translates into CASSYGTGVSYGYTF.